This record concerns one T cell receptor (beta chain) sequence. The antigen is unknown. The donors were in the approximately 110-subject validation cohort; that cohort was separate from the roughly 700-subject first cohort. The sample originates from a study of cytomegalovirus exposure and HLA in healthy donors. Germline CDR1 reads SEHNR; CDR2 reads FQNEAQ (reference sequence). This CDR3 comprises 14 residues. Trimming removed 4 bases from V and 0 bases from J, with 9 bases in between. Broader study findings: Many donors shared some public TCRs, even though most TCR sequences were rare. Researchers catalogued about 150 TCR beta chains as cytomegalovirus-associated. Reported results showed that the classifier diagnosed cytomegalovirus status with high specificity and sensitivity.

Measured with immunoSEQ multiplex PCR; TCRdb has only the in-frame clones, and not every one. The table lists some 170,000 clones, around nine tenths of them singletons. The chain employs TRBV7-9 and TRBJ2-5; possible D gene TRBD1, 6 bases. This TCR derives from a man aged 25-45 years in good health and CMV-seropositive. Sequencing was done on a sample of PBMCs. The CDR3 reads CASSSRDNQETQYF. CDR3 DNA sequence: TGTGCCAGCAGCTCCCGGGACAACCAAGAGACCCAGTACTTC.